This T cell receptor (beta chain) was sequenced for a study of siplizumab effects on memory and regulatory T cells. Study-level points and caveats: Tregs that proliferated in siplizumab cultures did not have their suppressive function confirmed.

Worth noting for this clone: Its antigen is unidentified.

Libraries were prepared by immunoSEQ multiplex PCR; TCRdb keeps only in-frame clonotypes and omits some of them. The sample includes about 56,000 clones, about 98% of them seen just once. V lost 0 bases to trimming and J lost 9 bases, with 15 bases between them. Germline CDR1 is MNHEY and CDR2 is SVGAGI. The length of the CDR3 is 16 residues. The sequencing input was naive CD8+ T cells sorted from blood. The receptor comes from a human donor in good health. The rearrangement links TRBV6-5 to TRBJ1-6, with D perhaps matching TRBD1 (5 bases). The CDR3 is CASSYSIGARGSPLHF. CDR3 nucleotide sequence: TGTGCCAGCAGTTACTCGATTGGGGCGCGCGGTTCACCCCTCCACTTT.